Shown below are 10 T cell receptor beta chains from a single sample sequenced in a study of Graves' ophthalmopathy and Graves' hyperthyroidism. Investigators amplified TCR beta CDR3 regions from RNA transcripts. The library came from an HTBI-primed first-round RT-PCR and a second-round multiplex PCR. MiXCR was run by TCRdb on the multiplex PCR reads, yielding one entry per CDR3 protein. The repertoire holds about 700,000 distinct CDR3 sequences, with 35% to 50% as singletons. The sample was peripheral blood. The receptors originated from an adult man with Graves' ophthalmopathy.

The rearrangement links TRBV7-2 to TRBJ1-1; a possible D gene is TRBD1 (6 bases). V was trimmed by 6 bases and J by 1 base, leaving 18 bases between them. Germline CDR1 and CDR2: SGHTA and FQGNSA. The CDR3 spans 16 residues. CDR3 protein: CASSEANRVENTEAFF. The DNA of the CDR3 is TGTGCCAGCAGTGAAGCCAACAGGGTAGAGAACACTGAAGCTTTCTTT.

There are a few counts of this clonotype. Germline and junction disagree at one end, which may indicate a read error. The V gene is TRBV10-3, the J gene TRBJ2-5; D might be TRBD1 (6 bases). The germline V gene has CDR1 ENHRY and CDR2 SYGVKD. There are 13 residues in the CDR3. In nucleotides, the CDR3 is TGTGCCAGCAGTTACCAGGGGTTGGAGACCCAGTACTTC. It is translated as CASSYQGLETQYF.

This clonotype was counted once. CDR3 region: CASSRAPSVSPYEQYF. The CDR3 bases are TGTGCCAGCAGCCGAGCACCTAGCGTTTCCCCTTACGAGCAGTACTTC. This rearrangement joins TRBV10-3 to TRBJ2-7; D is possibly TRBD2 (6 bases). Germline loops: CDR1 ENHRY, CDR2 SYGVKD. The CDR3 spans 16 residues. The V end lost 10 bases, the J end lost 4 bases, and 26 bases lay between the germline ends.

This sequence joins TRBV7-2 and TRBJ2-7; either TRBD1 or TRBD2 may fit D (5 bases each). CDR1 is SGHTA and CDR2 is FQGNSA in the germline V gene. Trimming left V 5 bases short and J 8 bases short, with 16 bases between. The CDR3 has 13 amino acids. CDR3 nucleotide sequence: TGTGCCAGCAGCCCAAAATTTGGGACCCAGCAGTACTTC. It codes for CASSPKFGTQQYF.

This clonotype has a handful of counts. This chain connects TRBV2 to TRBJ1-2, with 9 bases matching TRBD1. The CDR3 sequence is 15 residues long. The trim removed 6 bases at V and 7 bases at J, leaving 12 bases unmatched. Germline V gene data show CDR1 as SNHLY and CDR2 as FYNNEI. CDR3 bases: TGTGCCAGCAGCTTGGCCCGGGACAGGGTACGTGGCTACACCTTC. This gives the protein CASSLARDRVRGYTF.

This clonotype was seen a handful of times. The chain is built from TRBV5-4 and TRBJ2-5, with 7 nucleotides matching TRBD2. V was pared by 3 bases and J by 5 bases, with 7 bases of the junction left unmatched. The germline gives CDR1 SGHNT, CDR2 YYREEE (reference sequence). The CDR3 is made up of 14 amino acids. Here the CDR3 reads CASSSGWGGETQYF. The CDR3 DNA follows: TGTGCCAGCAGCTCCGGATGGGGAGGGGAGACCCAGTACTTC.

A word on this clonotype: Relative to the germline gene, one junction end is altered; a read error may explain this. The CDR3 here is CASSLDPGSGYGYTF. As DNA, the CDR3 is TGCGCCAGCAGCTTGGACCCGGGTTCCGGCTATGGCTACACCTTC. The V call is TRBV7-6, the J call TRBJ1-2; D ambiguous. Germline V gene sequence: CDR1 SGHVS, CDR2 FNYEAQ. This CDR3 is 15 amino acids long.

This chain joins TRBV6-5 and TRBJ2-7, with TRBD2 matching over 8 bases. The CDR3 consists of 14 residues. With 3 bases clipped from V and 6 bases from J, the junction kept 7 bases outside the gene matches. Germline V lookup: CDR1 MNHEY, CDR2 SVGAGI. CDR3 residues: CASSYTGLEGEQYF. CDR3 DNA sequence: TGTGCCAGCAGTTATACGGGACTAGAGGGCGAGCAGTACTTC.

The chain carries TRBV9 and TRBJ2-7, with D unresolved. The CDR3 contains 15 residues. V was pared by 4 bases and J by 1 base, with 15 bases between. The V gene's germline CDR1 is SGDLS and CDR2 YYNGEE. The CDR3 loop is CASSWLLNRSYEQYF. CDR3 nucleotide sequence: TGTGCCAGCAGCTGGTTGCTGAATCGGTCCTACGAGCAGTACTTC.

This clonotype appeared many times. The rearrangement links TRBV7-9 to TRBJ2-7; 9 bases agree with TRBD1. Germline CDR1 and CDR2: SEHNR and FQNEAQ (reference sequence). The CDR3 length is 14 residues. V lost 5 bases to trimming and J lost 5 bases; unmatched junction nucleotides: 7. The CDR3 nucleotides read TGTGCCAGCAGCGGGACAGGGAGTATCCACGAGCAGTACTTC. Encoded protein: CASSGTGSIHEQYF. Looking up the rest from reference TRBV7-9 and TRBJ2-7 gives the full variable domain: DTGVSQNPRHKITKRGQNVTFRCDPISEHNRLYWYRQTLGQGPEFLTYFQNEAQLEKSRLLSDRFSAERPKGSFSTLEIQRTEQGDSAMYLCASSGTGSIHEQYFGPGTRLTVT.